The clone carrying this T cell receptor beta chain has ten or more counts. The antigen is undetermined. The data were taken from a study of HIV-infected patients and healthy controls. Study results and limitations: Comparisons were complicated because patients and controls had unequal numbers of distinct sequences. The seeming recovery of the Gini index after therapy in HIV-infected patients vanished in size-matched data.

V lost 4 bases and J 5 bases, leaving 22 bases between the germline ends. The CDR3 length is 17 residues. The germline V gene encodes CDR1 MGHDK and CDR2 SYGVNS. Around 500 ng RNA was reverse transcribed with alpha and beta constant-region primers. Separate chain-specific third strand synthesis with multiplexing indices produced the alpha and beta libraries. In TCRdb, the 5' RACE reads were re-called with MiXCR into one record per CDR3 protein. This sample has 15,000 or so distinct CDR3 sequences; under 9.5% occur once, and the top ten carry approximately 5%. No cell fractionation was done, so the repertoire covers all unsorted peripheral blood T cells.

The clonotype originates from an adult in good health. The sequenced sample consisted of blood. The rearrangement links TRBV25-1 to TRBJ2-3, with D possibly matching TRBD1 (6 bases). The CDR3 loop is CASSGSPRTAQRDTQYF. CDR3 coding DNA: TGTGCCAGCAGTGGGTCCCCCCGGACAGCTCAACGAGATACGCAGTATTTT.